The TCR beta chain described here comes from a study of blood T cells in healthy people across ages. Study-wide context: About one barcoded beta molecule per two T cells came from capture by template switching.

Study results and caveats: Per million T cells, the diversity of TCR beta decreased roughly linearly as age advanced.

The CDR3 is 13 amino acids. From germline, CDR1 is MNHEY and CDR2 SVGAGI. Trimming stripped 5 bases from V and 6 bases from J, with 14 bases between. Primed by a sample-barcoded 5' primer and a J-beta primer mix, a second PCR proceeded for about 6 to 11 cycles. Each CDR3 protein gets one entry after TCRdb re-called the 5' RACE reads with MiXCR. The sample consists of hundreds of thousands of distinct CDR3 sequences, approximately 60% of them appearing once. In each sample, at least 6.5 million PBMCs were isolated. Concerning this clonotype: Its antigen is currently unknown.

Sequences were obtained from blood. The chain joins TRBV6-5 to TRBJ2-7; D may be TRBD1 or TRBD2 (6 bases each). The origin of this receptor is a man aged 40-49 years in good health. The CDR3 region is CASSQPGEVEQYF. The CDR3 coding sequence is TGTGCCAGCAGTCAGCCAGGGGAGGTCGAGCAGTACTTC.